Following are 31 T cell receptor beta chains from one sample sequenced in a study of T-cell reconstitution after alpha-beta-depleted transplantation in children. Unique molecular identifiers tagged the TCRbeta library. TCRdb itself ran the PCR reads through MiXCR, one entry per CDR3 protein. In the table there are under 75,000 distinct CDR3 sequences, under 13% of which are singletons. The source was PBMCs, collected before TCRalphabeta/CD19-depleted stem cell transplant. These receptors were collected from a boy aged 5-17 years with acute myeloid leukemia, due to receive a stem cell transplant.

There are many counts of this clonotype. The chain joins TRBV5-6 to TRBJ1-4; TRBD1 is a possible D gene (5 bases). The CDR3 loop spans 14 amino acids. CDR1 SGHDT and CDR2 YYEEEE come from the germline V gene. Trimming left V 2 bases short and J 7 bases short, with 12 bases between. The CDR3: CASSLYTGGEKLFF. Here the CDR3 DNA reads TGTGCCAGCAGCTTATACACCGGGGGTGAAAAACTGTTTTTT.

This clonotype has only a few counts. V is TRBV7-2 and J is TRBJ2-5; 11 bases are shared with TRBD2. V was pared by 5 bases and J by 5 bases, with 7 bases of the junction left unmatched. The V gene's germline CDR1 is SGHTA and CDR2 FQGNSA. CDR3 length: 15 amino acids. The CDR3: CASSVSGGEFETQYF. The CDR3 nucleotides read TGTGCCAGCAGCGTTAGCGGGGGGGAGTTCGAGACCCAGTACTTC.

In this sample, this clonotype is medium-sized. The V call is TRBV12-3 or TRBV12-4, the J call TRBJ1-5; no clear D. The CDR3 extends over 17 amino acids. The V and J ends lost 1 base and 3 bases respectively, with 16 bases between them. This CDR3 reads CASSLGEGILFNQPQHF. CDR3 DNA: TGTGCCAGCAGTTTAGGGGAAGGAATTTTATTCAATCAGCCCCAGCATTTT.

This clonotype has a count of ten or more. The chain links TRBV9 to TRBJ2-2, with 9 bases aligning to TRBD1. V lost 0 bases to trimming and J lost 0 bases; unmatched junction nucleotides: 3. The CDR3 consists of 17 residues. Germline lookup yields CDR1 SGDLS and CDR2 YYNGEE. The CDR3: CASSVVGTGTNTGELFF. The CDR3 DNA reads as TGTGCCAGCAGCGTAGTGGGGACAGGGACGAACACCGGGGAGCTGTTTTTT. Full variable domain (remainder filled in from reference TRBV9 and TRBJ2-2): DSGVTQTPKHLITATGQRVTLRCSPRSGDLSVYWYQQSLDQGLQFLIQYYNGEERAKGNILERFSAQQFPDLHSELNLSSLELGDSALYFCASSVVGTGTNTGELFFGEGSRLTVL.

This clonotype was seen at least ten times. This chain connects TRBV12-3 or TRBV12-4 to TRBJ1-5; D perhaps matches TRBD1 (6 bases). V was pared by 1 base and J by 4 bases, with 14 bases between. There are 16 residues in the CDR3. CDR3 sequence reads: CASSLGLGGANQPQHF. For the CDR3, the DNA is TGTGCCAGCAGTTTAGGTCTTGGGGGGGCGAATCAGCCCCAGCATTTT.

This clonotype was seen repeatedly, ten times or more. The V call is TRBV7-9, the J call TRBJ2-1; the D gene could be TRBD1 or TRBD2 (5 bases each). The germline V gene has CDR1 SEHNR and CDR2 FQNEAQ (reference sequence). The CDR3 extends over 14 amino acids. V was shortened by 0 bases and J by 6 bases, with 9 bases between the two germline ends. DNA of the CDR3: TGTGCCAGCAGCTTAGCGGGGACCCCCAATGAGCAGTTCTTC. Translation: CASSLAGTPNEQFF.

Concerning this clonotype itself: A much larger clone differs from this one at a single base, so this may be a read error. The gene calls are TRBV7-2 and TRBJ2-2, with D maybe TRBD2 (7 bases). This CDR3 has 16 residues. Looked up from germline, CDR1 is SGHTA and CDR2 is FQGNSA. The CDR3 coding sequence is TGTGCCAGAAGCTTAGTGGGAGGGGGGAACACCGGGGAGCTGTTTTTT. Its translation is CARSLVGGGNTGELFF.

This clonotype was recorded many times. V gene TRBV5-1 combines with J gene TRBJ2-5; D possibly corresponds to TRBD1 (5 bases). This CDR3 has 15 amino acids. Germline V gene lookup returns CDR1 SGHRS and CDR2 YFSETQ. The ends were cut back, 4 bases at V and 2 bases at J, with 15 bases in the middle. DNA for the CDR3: TGCGCCAGCAGCATAACAGGAATTGGACAAGAGACCCAGTACTTC. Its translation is CASSITGIGQETQYF.

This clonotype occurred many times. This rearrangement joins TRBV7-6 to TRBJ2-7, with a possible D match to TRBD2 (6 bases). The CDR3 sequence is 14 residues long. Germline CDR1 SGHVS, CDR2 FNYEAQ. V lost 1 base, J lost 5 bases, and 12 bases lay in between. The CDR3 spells CASSLGGGGDEQYF. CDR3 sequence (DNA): TGTGCCAGCAGCTTAGGGGGTGGAGGGGACGAGCAGTACTTC.

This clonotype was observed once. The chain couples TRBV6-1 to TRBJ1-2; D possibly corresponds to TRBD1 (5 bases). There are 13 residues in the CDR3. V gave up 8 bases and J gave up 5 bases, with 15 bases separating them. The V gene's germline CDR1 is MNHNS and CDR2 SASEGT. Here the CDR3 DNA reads TGTGCCAGCGTCCGCGCGGGGGAATATGGCTACACCTTC. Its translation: CASVRAGEYGYTF.

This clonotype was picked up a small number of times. This CDR3 is CASSSNIYEQYF. The CDR3 bases are TGTGCCAGCTCATCGAACATCTACGAGCAGTACTTC. The chain is built from TRBV18 and TRBJ2-7; D is ambiguous. This CDR3 spans 12 amino acids. Trimming removed 5 bases at V and 3 bases at J, with 8 bases between. Germline V lookup: CDR1 KGHSH, CDR2 LQKENI.

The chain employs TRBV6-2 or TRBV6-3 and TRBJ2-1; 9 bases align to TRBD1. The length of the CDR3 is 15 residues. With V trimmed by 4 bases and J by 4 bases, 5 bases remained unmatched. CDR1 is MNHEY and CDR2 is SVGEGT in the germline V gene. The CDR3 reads CASSLQGALYNEQFF. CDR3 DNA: TGTGCCAGCAGTTTACAGGGGGCCCTTTACAATGAGCAGTTCTTC.

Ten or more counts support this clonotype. CDR3 nucleotides: TGTGCCAGCAGTTTAGACAGCTCCGGGGCTTTCTTT. Translating it yields CASSLDSSGAFF. The rearrangement uses TRBV12-3 or TRBV12-4 and TRBJ1-1; no reliable D call. V shed 1 base and J shed 11 bases, with 11 bases lying between them. The CDR3 has 12 residues.

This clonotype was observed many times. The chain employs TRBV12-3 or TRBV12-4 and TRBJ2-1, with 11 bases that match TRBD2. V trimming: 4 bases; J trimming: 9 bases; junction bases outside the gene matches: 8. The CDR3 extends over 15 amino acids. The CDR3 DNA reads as TGTGCCAGCAGTTCGCTAGCGGGAGGACAGGGTGAGCAGTTCTTC. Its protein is CASSSLAGGQGEQFF.

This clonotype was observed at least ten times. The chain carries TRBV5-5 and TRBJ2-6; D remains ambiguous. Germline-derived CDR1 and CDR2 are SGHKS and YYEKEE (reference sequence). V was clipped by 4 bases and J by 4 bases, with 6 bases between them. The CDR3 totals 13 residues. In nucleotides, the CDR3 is TGTGCCAGCAGCCTCTCGGGGGCCAACGTCCTGACTTTC. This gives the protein CASSLSGANVLTF.

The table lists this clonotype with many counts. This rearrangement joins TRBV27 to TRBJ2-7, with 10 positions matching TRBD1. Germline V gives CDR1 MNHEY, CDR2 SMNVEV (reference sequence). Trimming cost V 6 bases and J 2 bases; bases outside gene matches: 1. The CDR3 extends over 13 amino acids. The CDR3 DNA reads TGTGCCAGCAGAGGGACAGGGGCCTACGAGCAGTACTTC. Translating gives CASRGTGAYEQYF.

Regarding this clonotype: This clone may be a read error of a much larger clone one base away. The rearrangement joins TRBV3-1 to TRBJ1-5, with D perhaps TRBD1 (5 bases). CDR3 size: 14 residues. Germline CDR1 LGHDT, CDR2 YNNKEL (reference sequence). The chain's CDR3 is CATSQGFVNQPQHF. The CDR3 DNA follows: TGTGCCACCAGCCAGGGATTCGTAAATCAGCCCCAGCATTTT.

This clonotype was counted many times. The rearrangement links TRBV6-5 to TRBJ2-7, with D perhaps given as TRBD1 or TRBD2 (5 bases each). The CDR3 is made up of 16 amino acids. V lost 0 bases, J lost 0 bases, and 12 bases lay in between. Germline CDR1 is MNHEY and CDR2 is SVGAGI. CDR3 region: CASSYSYGTSSYEQYF. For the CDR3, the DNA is TGTGCCAGCAGTTACTCATATGGGACCAGCTCCTACGAGCAGTACTTC.

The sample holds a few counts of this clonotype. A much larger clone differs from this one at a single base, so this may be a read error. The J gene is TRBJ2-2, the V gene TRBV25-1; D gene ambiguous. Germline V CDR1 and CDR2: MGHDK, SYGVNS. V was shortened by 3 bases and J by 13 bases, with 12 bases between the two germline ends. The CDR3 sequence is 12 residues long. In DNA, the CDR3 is TGTGCCAGCAGTGAGACCCCATGGGGGCTGTTTTTT. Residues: CASSETPWGLFF.

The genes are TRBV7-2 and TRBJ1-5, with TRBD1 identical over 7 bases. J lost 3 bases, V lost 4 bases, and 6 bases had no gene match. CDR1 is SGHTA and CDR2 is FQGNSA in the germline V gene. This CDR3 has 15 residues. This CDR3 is CASSWGTDSNQPQHF. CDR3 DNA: TGTGCCAGCAGCTGGGGGACAGACTCCAATCAGCCCCAGCATTTT. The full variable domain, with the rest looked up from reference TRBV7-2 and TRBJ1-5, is GAGVSQSPSNKVTEKGKDVELRCDPISGHTALYWYRQSLGQGLEFLIYFQGNSAPDKSGLPSDRFSAERTGGSVSTLTIQRTQQEDSAVYLCASSWGTDSNQPQHFGDGTRLSIL.

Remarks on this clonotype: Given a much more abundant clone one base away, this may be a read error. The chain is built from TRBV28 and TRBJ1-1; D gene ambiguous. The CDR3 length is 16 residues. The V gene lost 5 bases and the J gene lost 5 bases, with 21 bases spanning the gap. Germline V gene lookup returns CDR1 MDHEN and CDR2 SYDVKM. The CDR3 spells CASSRALGRRRTEAFF. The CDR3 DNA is TGTGCCAGCAGTCGGGCCCTCGGCAGGAGACGGACTGAAGCTTTCTTT.

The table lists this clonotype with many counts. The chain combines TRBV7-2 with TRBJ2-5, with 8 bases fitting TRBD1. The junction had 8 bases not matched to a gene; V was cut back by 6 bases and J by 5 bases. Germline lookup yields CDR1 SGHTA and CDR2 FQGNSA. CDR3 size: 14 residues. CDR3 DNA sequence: TGTGCCAGCAGATACCCCGGACAGGGCGAGACCCAGTACTTC. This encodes CASRYPGQGETQYF. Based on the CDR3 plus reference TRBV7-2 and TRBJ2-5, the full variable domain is GAGVSQSPSNKVTEKGKDVELRCDPISGHTALYWYRQSLGQGLEFLIYFQGNSAPDKSGLPSDRFSAERTGGSVSTLTIQRTQQEDSAVYLCASRYPGQGETQYFGPGTRLLVL.

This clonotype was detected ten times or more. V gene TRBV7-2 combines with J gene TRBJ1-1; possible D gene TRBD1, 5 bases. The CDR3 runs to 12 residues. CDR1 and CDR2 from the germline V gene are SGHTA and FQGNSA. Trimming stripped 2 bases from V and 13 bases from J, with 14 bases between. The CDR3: CASSLPPGDSFF. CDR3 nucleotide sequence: TGTGCCAGCAGCTTACCCCCGGGGGATAGTTTCTTT.

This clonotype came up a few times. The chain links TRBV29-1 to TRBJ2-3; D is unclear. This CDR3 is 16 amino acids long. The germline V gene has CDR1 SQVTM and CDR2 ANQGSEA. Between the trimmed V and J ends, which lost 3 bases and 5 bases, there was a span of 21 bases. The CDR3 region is CSVDLLGRPTGDTQYF. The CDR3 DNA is TGCAGCGTTGACCTTTTAGGGCGCCCCACCGGAGATACGCAGTATTTT.

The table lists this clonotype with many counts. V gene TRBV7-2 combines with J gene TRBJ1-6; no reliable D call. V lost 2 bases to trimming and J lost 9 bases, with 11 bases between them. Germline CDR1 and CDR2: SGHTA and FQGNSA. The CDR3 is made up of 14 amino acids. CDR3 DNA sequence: TGTGCCAGCAGCTTATCTGGGATAAGTTCACCCCTCCACTTT. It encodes CASSLSGISSPLHF.

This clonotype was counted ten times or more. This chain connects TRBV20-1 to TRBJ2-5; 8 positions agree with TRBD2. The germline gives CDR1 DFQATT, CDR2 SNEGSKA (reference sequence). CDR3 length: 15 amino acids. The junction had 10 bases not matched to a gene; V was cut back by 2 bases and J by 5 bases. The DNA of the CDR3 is TGCAGTGCTAGAACACAAGCGGGGGCCTGGGAGACCCAGTACTTC. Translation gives CSARTQAGAWETQYF.

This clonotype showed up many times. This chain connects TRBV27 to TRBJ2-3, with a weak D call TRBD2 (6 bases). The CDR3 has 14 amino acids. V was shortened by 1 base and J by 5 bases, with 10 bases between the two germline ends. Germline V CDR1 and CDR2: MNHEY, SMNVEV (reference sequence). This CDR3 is CASSLLAGLDTQYF. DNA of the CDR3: TGTGCCAGCAGTTTATTGGCGGGGCTAGATACGCAGTATTTT.

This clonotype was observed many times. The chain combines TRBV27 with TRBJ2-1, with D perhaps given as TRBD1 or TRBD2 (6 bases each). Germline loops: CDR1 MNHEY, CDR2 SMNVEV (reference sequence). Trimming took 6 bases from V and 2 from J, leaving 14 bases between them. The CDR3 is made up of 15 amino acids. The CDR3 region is CASRRGARTYNEQFF. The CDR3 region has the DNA TGTGCCAGCAGAAGGGGGGCGAGGACCTACAATGAGCAGTTCTTC.

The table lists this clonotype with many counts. In nucleotides, the CDR3 is TGTGCCACACTGGGGGGATACAATGAGCAGTTCTTC. Its translation: CATLGGYNEQFF. This chain uses TRBV28 with TRBJ2-1; TRBD2 might be the D (6 bases). The CDR3 totals 12 residues. The germline CDR1 and CDR2 sequences are MDHEN and SYDVKM. Trimming took 10 bases from V and 4 from J, leaving 11 bases between them.

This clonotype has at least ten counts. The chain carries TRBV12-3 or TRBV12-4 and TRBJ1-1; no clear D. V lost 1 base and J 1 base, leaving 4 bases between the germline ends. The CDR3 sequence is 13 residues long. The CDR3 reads CASSLGQNTEAFF. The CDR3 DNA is TGTGCCAGCAGTTTAGGGCAGAACACTGAAGCTTTCTTT.

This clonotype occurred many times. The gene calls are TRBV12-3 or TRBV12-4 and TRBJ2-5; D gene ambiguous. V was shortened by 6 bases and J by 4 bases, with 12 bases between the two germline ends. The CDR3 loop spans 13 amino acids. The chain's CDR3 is CASSLTIGETQYF. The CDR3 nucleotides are TGTGCCAGCAGCCTAACTATTGGAGAGACCCAGTACTTC.